What follows are 23 T cell receptor beta chains derived from one specimen sequenced in a study of T-cell memory formation after mild COVID-19. MiXCR, applied by TCRdb to the 5' RACE reads, yields one record per CDR3 protein. Here the sample spans some 100,000 distinct CDR3 sequences, 8.5% to 14% being singletons. Sequencing input: PBMCs or a T cell subset sorted from them (not recorded which). Receptors originate from a man between 18 and 29 years old who had mild COVID-19 (a few samples of this study predate the infection). Cell type and time point are not known.

The chain joins TRBV2 to TRBJ1-6; TRBD1 agrees at 9 bases. Germline CDR1 is SNHLY and CDR2 is FYNNEI. The CDR3 is made up of 17 amino acids. The V segment lost 0 bases and the J segment 8 bases; nucleotides outside the gene matches: 8. The CDR3 DNA is TGTGCCAGCAGTGAAGCCAGGGACAGGGTTTCAGATTCACCCCTCCACTTT. This sequence encodes CASSEARDRVSDSPLHF.

The sample holds many counts of this clonotype. The V call is TRBV6-2 or TRBV6-3, the J call TRBJ1-5, with 8 bases that match TRBD1. V lost 6 bases to trimming and J lost 1 base; unmatched junction nucleotides: 5. This CDR3 is built from 15 residues. Looked up from germline, CDR1 is MNHEY and CDR2 is SVGEGT. CDR3 DNA: TGTGCCAGCAGCCCCTGGACAGGGAGCAATCAGCCCCAGCATTTT. This translates into CASSPWTGSNQPQHF.

V is TRBV27 and J is TRBJ2-7, with 12 bases matching TRBD1. This CDR3 is 14 amino acids long. The V segment lost 6 bases and the J segment 5 bases; nucleotides outside the gene matches: 5. Looked up from germline, CDR1 is MNHEY and CDR2 is SMNVEV (reference sequence). CDR3 DNA: TGTGCCAGCAGCGGGACAGGGGGCCGAAACGAGCAGTACTTC. Protein product: CASSGTGGRNEQYF.

This chain connects TRBV6-6 to TRBJ1-1, with 8 bases identical to TRBD1. This CDR3 is 15 amino acids long. From germline, CDR1 is MNHNY and CDR2 SVGAGI (reference sequence). The V and J ends lost 6 bases and 5 bases, in that order; junction bases with no gene match: 11. The CDR3 sequence is CASRSGGQGWTEAFF. The CDR3 DNA sequence: TGTGCCAGCAGGTCAGGCGGACAGGGATGGACTGAAGCTTTCTTT.

This clonotype has only a few counts. The V call is TRBV11-2, the J call TRBJ2-2, with TRBD2 matching 13 bases. The CDR3 spans 18 residues. CDR1 and CDR2 from the germline V gene are SGHAT and FQNNGV. V shed 2 bases and J 1 base; nucleotides not matched to a gene: 4. The chain's CDR3 is CASSLRLAGGLNTGELFF. CDR3 DNA: TGTGCCAGCAGCTTACGACTAGCGGGGGGCTTGAACACCGGGGAGCTGTTTTTT.

This chain uses TRBV4-2 with TRBJ2-7; TRBD2 is a possible D gene (6 bases). V was cut by 1 base and J by 5 bases, with 12 bases left in between. The CDR3 loop spans 14 amino acids. Germline CDR1 LGHNA, CDR2 YNFKEQ. The CDR3 coding sequence is TGTGCCAGCAGCCAAGCCCCTCGCGGGGACGAGCAGTACTTC. Residues: CASSQAPRGDEQYF.

This clonotype was detected a few times. The gene calls are TRBV7-2 and TRBJ1-2; D is unclear. V was pared by 0 bases and J by 1 base, with 6 bases between. This CDR3 region has 14 residues. Germline V CDR1 and CDR2: SGHTA, FQGNSA. The CDR3 DNA follows: TGTGCCAGCAGCTTAGCCCGGGTTAACTATGGCTACACCTTC. Translated, it gives CASSLARVNYGYTF.

This clonotype was recorded only once. J is TRBJ2-7 and V is TRBV5-8; 9 bases are a match to TRBD1. The V segment lost 4 bases and the J segment 5 bases; nucleotides outside the gene matches: 7. The germline gives CDR1 SGHTS, CDR2 YDEGEE. This CDR3 is 14 amino acids long. For the CDR3, the DNA is TGTGCCAGCAGCCCTGGGACAGGGCGCGACGAGCAGTACTTC. Residues: CASSPGTGRDEQYF.

V and J are TRBV6-2 or TRBV6-3 and TRBJ2-1; tentative D call: TRBD1 (6 bases). This CDR3 contains 17 residues. V lost 3 bases, J lost 8 bases, and 23 bases lay in between. In germline, CDR1 is MNHEY, CDR2 SVGEGT. This chain's CDR3 is CASSYGVWGRSIDEQFF. The CDR3 bases are TGTGCCAGCAGTTATGGGGTTTGGGGGCGAAGTATCGATGAGCAGTTCTTC.

V is TRBV6-5 and J is TRBJ2-7; perhaps TRBD2 as D (6 bases). From germline, CDR1 is MNHEY and CDR2 SVGAGI. The CDR3 consists of 14 residues. V lost 8 bases and J 2 bases, leaving 16 bases between the germline ends. CDR3 DNA sequence: TGTGCCAGCGGGCGGGGCGCAGGTGCCTACGAGCAGTACTTC. Its translation is CASGRGAGAYEQYF.

This clonotype was seen more than once but under ten times. V usage is TRBV7-9 and J usage is TRBJ2-4, with 8 bases that match TRBD1. This CDR3 is 16 amino acids long. From germline, CDR1 is SEHNR and CDR2 FQNEAQ (reference sequence). With 6 bases clipped from V and 1 base from J, the junction kept 8 bases outside the gene matches. CDR3 protein: CASSGAGGAAKNIQYF. In DNA form, the CDR3 reads TGTGCCAGCAGTGGGGCAGGGGGCGCCGCCAAAAACATTCAGTACTTC.

The chain has TRBV5-4 and TRBJ1-1; perhaps TRBD1 as D (5 bases). V was trimmed by 3 bases and J by 6 bases, leaving 15 bases between them. The CDR3 contains 14 residues. The germline CDR1 and CDR2 sequences are SGHNT and YYREEE (reference sequence). The CDR3 is CASSSAGTGSEAFF. CDR3 nucleotides: TGTGCCAGCAGCTCCGCCGGGACCGGGTCTGAAGCTTTCTTT.

This clonotype was seen at least ten times. V and J are TRBV6-5 and TRBJ2-1; 10 nucleotides match TRBD2. V lost 6 bases and J lost 2; bases outside the gene matches: 4. Germline loops: CDR1 MNHEY, CDR2 SVGAGI. The CDR3 has 15 amino acids. CDR3 sequence (DNA): TGTGCCAGCAGCCCCAGCGGGGGGGCCTACAATGAGCAGTTCTTC. This codes for CASSPSGGAYNEQFF.

A few counts support this clonotype. This chain connects TRBV4-2 to TRBJ2-1; 9 nucleotides align to TRBD1. V trimming: 4 bases; J trimming: 4 bases; junction bases outside the gene matches: 2. This CDR3 has 14 residues. Germline assignment: CDR1 LGHNA and CDR2 YNFKEQ. The CDR3 here is CASSPTGGYNEQFF. The CDR3 region has the DNA TGTGCCAGCAGCCCGACAGGGGGGTACAATGAGCAGTTCTTC.

This clonotype was recorded many times. The V gene is TRBV5-1, the J gene TRBJ2-1; tentatively, D is TRBD1 or TRBD2 (6 bases each). Germline V lookup: CDR1 SGHRS, CDR2 YFSETQ. This CDR3 comprises 13 residues. Trimming took 2 bases from V and 7 from J, leaving 10 bases between them. CDR3 coding DNA: TGCGCCAGCAGCTTACAGGGAGGTAATGAGCAGTTCTTC. As protein: CASSLQGGNEQFF. The full variable domain, completed using reference TRBV5-1 and TRBJ2-1, is KAGVTQTPRYLIKTRGQQVTLSCSPISGHRSVSWYQQTPGQGLQFLFEYFSETQRNKGNFPGRFSGRQFSNSRSEMNVSTLELGDSALYLCASSLQGGNEQFFGPGTRLTVL.

This chain links TRBV7-9 with TRBJ1-1, with 8 bases fitting TRBD1. J lost 6 bases, V lost 8 bases, and 2 bases had no gene match. Germline V gene sequence: CDR1 SEHNR, CDR2 FQNEAQ (reference sequence). CDR3 length equals 11 residues. The CDR3 sequence is CASRQGPEAFF. The CDR3 coding sequence is TGTGCCAGCCGACAGGGGCCTGAAGCTTTCTTT.

Notes on this clonotype: Because the CDR3 is missing its conserved closing phenylalanine or tryptophan, this is likely a read error. V gene TRBV7-2 combines with J gene TRBJ2-1; D is tentatively TRBD1 or TRBD2 (5 bases each). The ends were cut back, 5 bases at V and 8 bases at J, with 22 bases in the middle. The CDR3 runs to 16 residues. Germline V gene data show CDR1 as SGHTA and CDR2 as FQGNSA. In DNA, the CDR3 is TGTGCCAGCAGCGTCCCCCGCCCGGGGCATGACGATGAGCAGTTCTTG. Residues: CASSVPRPGHDDEQFL.

This clonotype was recorded at least ten times. This rearrangement joins TRBV4-3 to TRBJ2-1; 7 bases align to TRBD2. CDR3 size: 16 residues. Germline CDR1 reads LGHNA; CDR2 reads YSLEER. Germline trimming cut 4 bases from V and 1 base from J; bases unmatched to any gene: 7. The CDR3 loop reads CASSLRTRWSYNEQFF. CDR3 sequence (DNA): TGCGCCAGCAGCCTGCGGACTAGATGGTCCTACAATGAGCAGTTCTTC.

This clonotype came up a few times. The chain carries TRBV7-9 and TRBJ1-6; D is unclear. The V end lost 5 bases, the J end lost 14 bases, and 13 bases lay between the germline ends. The V gene's germline CDR1 is SEHNR and CDR2 FQNEAQ (reference sequence). The CDR3 contains 12 residues. In nucleotides, the CDR3 is TGTGCCAGCAGCCGCCCCGGATCGACCCTCCACTTT. Protein: CASSRPGSTLHF. The entire variable domain, with the rest obtained from reference TRBV7-9 and TRBJ1-6, is as follows: DTGVSQNPRHKITKRGQNVTFRCDPISEHNRLYWYRQTLGQGPEFLTYFQNEAQLEKSRLLSDRFSAERPKGSFSTLEIQRTEQGDSAMYLCASSRPGSTLHFGNGTRLTVT.

As to this clonotype: A read error may account for a junction end that differs from germline. V and J are TRBV2 and TRBJ2-2; D is possibly TRBD1 (5 bases). This CDR3 comprises 13 residues. Germline V gene sequence: CDR1 SNHLY, CDR2 FYNNEI. In nucleotides, the CDR3 is TGTGCCAGCATGGGGCCAAACACAGGGGAGCTGTTTTTT. This codes for CASMGPNTGELFF.

This clonotype has just a few counts. The rearrangement joins TRBV7-9 to TRBJ2-7; D ambiguous. This CDR3 comprises 12 residues. V gave up 4 bases and J gave up 2 bases, with 6 bases separating them. The V gene's germline CDR1 is SEHNR and CDR2 FQNEAQ (reference sequence). CDR3 region: CASSYRPYEQYF. CDR3 DNA: TGTGCCAGCAGCTATCGACCCTACGAGCAGTACTTC.

This rearrangement joins TRBV7-9 to TRBJ2-3, with D tentatively TRBD1 or TRBD2 (6 bases each). The CDR3 is 16 amino acids. Germline CDR1 reads SEHNR; CDR2 reads FQNEAQ (reference sequence). V was pared by 3 bases and J by 3 bases, with 16 bases between. The CDR3 DNA follows: TGTGCCAGCAGCTTCCCCCTGAGGGGGGTGACAGATACGCAGTATTTT. Amino acids: CASSFPLRGVTDTQYF. Full variable domain (remainder filled in from reference TRBV7-9 and TRBJ2-3): DTGVSQNPRHKITKRGQNVTFRCDPISEHNRLYWYRQTLGQGPEFLTYFQNEAQLEKSRLLSDRFSAERPKGSFSTLEIQRTEQGDSAMYLCASSFPLRGVTDTQYFGPGTRLTVL.

This clonotype has just a few counts. This sequence joins TRBV20-1 and TRBJ2-3; possibly TRBD2 for D (5 bases). This CDR3 spans 14 amino acids. V was cut by 2 bases and J by 5 bases, with 14 bases left in between. In germline, CDR1 is DFQATT, CDR2 SNEGSKA (reference sequence). The CDR3 sequence: CSARFPDLGDTQYF. For the CDR3, the DNA is TGCAGTGCTAGATTTCCGGACTTGGGAGATACGCAGTATTTT.